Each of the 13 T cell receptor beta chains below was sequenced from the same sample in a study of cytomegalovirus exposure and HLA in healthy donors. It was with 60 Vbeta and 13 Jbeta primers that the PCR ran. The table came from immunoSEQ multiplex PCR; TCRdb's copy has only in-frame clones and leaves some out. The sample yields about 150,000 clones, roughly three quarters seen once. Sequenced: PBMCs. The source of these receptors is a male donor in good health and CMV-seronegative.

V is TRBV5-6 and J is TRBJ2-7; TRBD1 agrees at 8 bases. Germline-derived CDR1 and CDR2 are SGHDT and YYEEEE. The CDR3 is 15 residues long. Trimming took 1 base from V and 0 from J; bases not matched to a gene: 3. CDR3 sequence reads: CASSLRTGPSYEQYF. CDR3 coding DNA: TGTGCCAGCAGCTTGCGGACAGGGCCCTCCTACGAGCAGTACTTC.

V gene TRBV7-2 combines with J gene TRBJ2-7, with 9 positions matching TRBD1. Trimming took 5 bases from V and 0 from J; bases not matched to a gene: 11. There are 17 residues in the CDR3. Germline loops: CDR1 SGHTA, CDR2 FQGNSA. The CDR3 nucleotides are TGTGCCAGCAGCCCCGGGACAGGGTCCAGGAGCTCCTACGAGCAGTACTTC. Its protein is CASSPGTGSRSSYEQYF.

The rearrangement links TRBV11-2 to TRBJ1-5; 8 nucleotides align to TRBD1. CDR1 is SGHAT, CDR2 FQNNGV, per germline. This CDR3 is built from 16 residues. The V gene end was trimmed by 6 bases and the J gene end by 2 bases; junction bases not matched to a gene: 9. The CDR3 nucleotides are TGTGCCAGCAGTCAAGGACAGGGTCGGGGCAATCAGCCCCAGCATTTT. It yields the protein CASSQGQGRGNQPQHF.

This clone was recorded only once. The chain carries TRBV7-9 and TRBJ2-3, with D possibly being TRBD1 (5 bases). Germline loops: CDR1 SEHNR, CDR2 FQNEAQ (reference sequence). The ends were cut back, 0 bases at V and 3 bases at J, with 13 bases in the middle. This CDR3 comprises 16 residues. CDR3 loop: CASSLAGQGITDTQYF. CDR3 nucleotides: TGTGCCAGCAGCTTAGCTGGGCAGGGTATAACAGATACGCAGTATTTT.

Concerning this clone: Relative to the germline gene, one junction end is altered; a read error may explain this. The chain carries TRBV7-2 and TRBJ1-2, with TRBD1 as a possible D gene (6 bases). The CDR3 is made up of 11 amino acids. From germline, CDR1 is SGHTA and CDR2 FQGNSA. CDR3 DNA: TGTGCCAGCAGCCCTGGGGGGGCGTGGATCTTC. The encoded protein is CASSPGGAWIF. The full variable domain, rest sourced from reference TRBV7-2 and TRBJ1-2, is GAGVSQSPSNKVTEKGKDVELRCDPISGHTALYWYRQSLGQGLEFLIYFQGNSAPDKSGLPSDRFSAERTGGSVSTLTIQRTQQEDSAVYLCASSPGGAWIFGSGTRLTVV.

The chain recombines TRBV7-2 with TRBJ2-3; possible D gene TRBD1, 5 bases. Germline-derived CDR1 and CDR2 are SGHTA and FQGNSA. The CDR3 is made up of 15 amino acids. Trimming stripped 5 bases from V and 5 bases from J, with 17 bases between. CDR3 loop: CASSPTRLRGDTQYF. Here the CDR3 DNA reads TGTGCCAGCAGCCCTACACGTTTAAGGGGAGATACGCAGTATTTT.

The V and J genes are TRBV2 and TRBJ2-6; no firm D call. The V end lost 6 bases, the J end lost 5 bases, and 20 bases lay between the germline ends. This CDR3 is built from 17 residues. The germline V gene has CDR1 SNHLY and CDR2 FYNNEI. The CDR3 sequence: CASSGNILFFRANVLTF. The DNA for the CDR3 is TGTGCCAGCAGCGGTAATATCCTCTTTTTTCGGGCCAACGTCCTGACTTTC. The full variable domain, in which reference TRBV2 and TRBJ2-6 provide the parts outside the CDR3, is EPEVTQTPSHQVTQMGQEVILRCVPISNHLYFYWYRQILGQKVEFLVSFYNNEISEKSEIFDDQFSVERPDGSNFTLKIRSTKLEDSAMYFCASSGNILFFRANVLTFGAGSRLTVL.

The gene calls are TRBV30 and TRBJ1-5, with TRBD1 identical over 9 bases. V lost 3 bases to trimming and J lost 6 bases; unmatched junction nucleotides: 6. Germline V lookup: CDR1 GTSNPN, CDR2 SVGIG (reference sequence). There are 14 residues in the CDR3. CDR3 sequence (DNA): TGTGCCTGGAGCGTGGGACAGGGAGGTCAGCCCCAGCATTTT. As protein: CAWSVGQGGQPQHF.

The CDR3 here is CASSFGTTFYEQYF. CDR3 sequence (DNA): TGTGCCAGCAGCTTCGGGACTACTTTCTACGAGCAGTACTTC. The chain carries TRBV7-8 and TRBJ2-7, with TRBD2 matching over 7 bases. The germline CDR1 and CDR2 sequences are SGHVS and FQNEAQ. The trim removed 3 bases at V and 3 bases at J, leaving 5 bases unmatched. This CDR3 contains 14 residues.

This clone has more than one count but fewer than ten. CDR3 amino acids: CASSLGSGHDYEQYF. CDR3 nucleotides: TGTGCCAGCAGCTTAGGTAGCGGACACGACTACGAGCAGTACTTC. J is TRBJ2-7 and V is TRBV7-9; maybe TRBD2 (6 bases). The germline V gene encodes CDR1 SEHNR and CDR2 FQNEAQ (reference sequence). With 1 base removed from V and 3 bases from J, the gap between germline ends came to 13 bases. This CDR3 is built from 15 residues.

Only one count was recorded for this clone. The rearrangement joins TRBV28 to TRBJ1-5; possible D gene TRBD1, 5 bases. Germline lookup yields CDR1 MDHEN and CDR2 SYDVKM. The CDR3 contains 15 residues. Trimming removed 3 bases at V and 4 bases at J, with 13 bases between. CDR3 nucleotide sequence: TGTGCCAGCAGTTTTGGGGCCAGGGTAAATCAGCCCCAGCATTTT. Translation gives CASSFGARVNQPQHF.

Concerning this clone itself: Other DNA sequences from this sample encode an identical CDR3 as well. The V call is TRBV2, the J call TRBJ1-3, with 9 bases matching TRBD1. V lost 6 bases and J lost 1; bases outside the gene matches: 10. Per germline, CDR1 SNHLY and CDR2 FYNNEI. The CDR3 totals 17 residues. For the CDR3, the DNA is TGTGCCAGCAGCGATATACAGGGGGCACGGTCTGGAAACACCATATATTTT. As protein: CASSDIQGARSGNTIYF.

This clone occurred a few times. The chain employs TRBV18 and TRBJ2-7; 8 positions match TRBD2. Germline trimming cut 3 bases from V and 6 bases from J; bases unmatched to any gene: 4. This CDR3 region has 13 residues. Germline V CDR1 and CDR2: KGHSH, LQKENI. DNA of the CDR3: TGTGCCAGCTCACCCCGGGAGGGGGGCGAGCAGTACTTC. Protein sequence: CASSPREGGEQYF. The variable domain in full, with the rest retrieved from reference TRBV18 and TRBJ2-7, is NAGVMQNPRHLVRRRGQEARLRCSPMKGHSHVYWYRQLPEEGLKFMVYLQKENIIDESGMPKERFSAEFPKEGPSILRIQQVVRGDSAAYFCASSPREGGEQYFGPGTRLTVT.